This T cell receptor beta chain originates from a study of blood T cell repertoires in COVID-19. The overall study: Acute-phase and convalescent COVID-19 samples originated in the United States, Italy and Spain. Nucleic acid was either cDNA or gDNA, and it came from T cells, B-cell-depleted T cells, or PBMCs.

In the authors' workflow: Reference gene primer amplification yielded estimated nucleated cell counts. Libraries were prepared by immunoSEQ multiplex PCR; TCRdb keeps only in-frame clonotypes and omits some of them. V and J calls and clone size are those listed in that table; D and trimming were worked out from the DNA. Seen here are about 140,000 clones, about 80% observed once, and the top ten hold approximately 3.6%. The CDR3 is 15 residues long. CDR1 is SEHNR and CDR2 is FQNEAQ in the germline V gene (reference sequence). Trimming pared 5 bases from V and 2 bases from J, leaving 12 bases between. This clone was observed many times.

Sequencing was carried out using peripheral blood. The chain joins TRBV7-9 to TRBJ2-2; tentative D call: TRBD2 (5 bases). This sequence was found in a man between 60 and 75 years old with acute or convalescent COVID-19. The CDR3 region has the DNA TGTGCCAGCAGCCCGGGGTGGGATAACACCGGGGAGCTGTTTTTT. It specifies CASSPGWDNTGELFF. Supplemented by reference TRBV7-9 and TRBJ2-2, the full variable domain reads DTGVSQNPRHKITKRGQNVTFRCDPISEHNRLYWYRQTLGQGPEFLTYFQNEAQLEKSRLLSDRFSAERPKGSFSTLEIQRTEQGDSAMYLCASSPGWDNTGELFFGEGSRLTVL.